The count of the clone carrying this T cell receptor beta chain is one. The data are from a study of blood T cell repertoires in COVID-19. Assay: immunoSEQ multiplex PCR; the TCRdb copy retains only in-frame clones and omits some. The sample has fewer than 250,000 clones; roughly 80% are singletons. Germline values: CDR1 SGHKS, CDR2 YYEKEE (reference sequence). V was clipped by 2 bases and J by 3 bases; unmatched bases: 4. CDR3 length: 14 residues. This TCR was recovered from a woman in her fifties or sixties with active or convalescent COVID-19. The J gene is TRBJ2-7, the V gene TRBV5-5; 8 nucleotides line up with TRBD1. The sequenced sample consisted of peripheral blood. For the CDR3, the DNA is TGTGCCAGCAGCTTTCAGGGGGCCGGCTACGAGCAGTACTTC. As protein: CASSFQGAGYEQYF.